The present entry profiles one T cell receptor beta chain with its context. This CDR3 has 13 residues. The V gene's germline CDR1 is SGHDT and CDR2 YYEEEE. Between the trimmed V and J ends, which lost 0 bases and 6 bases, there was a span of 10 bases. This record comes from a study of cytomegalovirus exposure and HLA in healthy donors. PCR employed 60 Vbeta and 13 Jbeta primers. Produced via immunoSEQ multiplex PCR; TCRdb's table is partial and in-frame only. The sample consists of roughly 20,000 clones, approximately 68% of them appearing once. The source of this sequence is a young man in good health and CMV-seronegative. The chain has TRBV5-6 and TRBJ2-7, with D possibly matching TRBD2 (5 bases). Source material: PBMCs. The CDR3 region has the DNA TGTGCCAGCAGCTTGGGGATTGGGAGCGAGCAGTACTTC. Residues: CASSLGIGSEQYF.